This T cell receptor beta chain came from a study of cytomegalovirus exposure and HLA in healthy donors. This CDR3 has 16 residues. CDR1 and CDR2 from the germline V gene are SGDLS and YYNGEE. Trimming cost V 4 bases and J 1 base, with 17 bases left between them. The study ran its PCR with 60 Vbeta and 13 Jbeta primers. Assay: immunoSEQ multiplex PCR; the TCRdb copy retains only in-frame clones and omits some. This table holds 100,000 to 120,000 clones, more than 60% found once. The sequencing sample was made of PBMCs. The sequence came from a man aged 25-45 years in good health and CMV-seropositive. The J gene is TRBJ2-5, the V gene TRBV9; maybe TRBD1 (5 bases). The CDR3 region is CASSPRRRGPQETQYF. Here the CDR3 DNA reads TGTGCCAGCAGCCCCAGACGAAGGGGTCCCCAAGAGACCCAGTACTTC.